The clone carrying this T cell receptor beta chain was found many times. What it binds is unknown. V was trimmed by 11 bases and J by 1 base, leaving 13 bases between them. The CDR3 runs to 13 residues. The record originates from a study of identical twins. A universal primer site was incorporated via template switching, and the cDNA contained unique molecular identifiers. TCRdb reprocessed the 5' RACE reads with MiXCR, giving one entry per CDR3 protein. The sample has 240,000 or so distinct CDR3 sequences; 10% to 15% are singletons. Study findings and constraints: Fewer insertions characterized abundant cord blood beta clonotypes, whereas memory repertoires showed none.

This sample was shared with a second study, whose subject was yellow fever vaccine responses in identical twins. This second study notes: Among the twins, the vaccine T cell response reportedly seemed partly convergent and partly personalized.

The source is a woman younger than 30 in good health. V and J are TRBV12-3 or TRBV12-4 and TRBJ2-3; no clear D gene. Sequenced input: memory (CD45RO+) T cells sorted from blood. The CDR3 nucleotides read TGTGCCCAGGCCAGCTCAGGCACAGATACGCAGTATTTT. Translating gives CAQASSGTDTQYF.